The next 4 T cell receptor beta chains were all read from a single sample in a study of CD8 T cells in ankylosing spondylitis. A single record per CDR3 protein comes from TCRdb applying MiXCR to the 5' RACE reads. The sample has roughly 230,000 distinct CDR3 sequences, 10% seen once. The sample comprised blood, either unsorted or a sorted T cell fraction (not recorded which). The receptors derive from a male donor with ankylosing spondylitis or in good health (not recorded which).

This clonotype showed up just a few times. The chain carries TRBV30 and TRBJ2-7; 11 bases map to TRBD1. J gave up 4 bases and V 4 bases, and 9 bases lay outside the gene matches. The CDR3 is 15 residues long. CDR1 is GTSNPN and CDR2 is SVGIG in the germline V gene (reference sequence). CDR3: CAWTGTGGSIYEQYF. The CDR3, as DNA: TGTGCCTGGACCGGGACAGGGGGGTCCATATACGAGCAGTACTTC.

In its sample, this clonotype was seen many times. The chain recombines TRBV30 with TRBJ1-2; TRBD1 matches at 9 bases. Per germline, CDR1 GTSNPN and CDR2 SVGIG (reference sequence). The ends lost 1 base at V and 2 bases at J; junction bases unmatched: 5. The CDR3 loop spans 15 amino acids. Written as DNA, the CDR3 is TGTGCCTGGAGTGGTGGACAGGGGATAAACTATGGCTACACCTTC. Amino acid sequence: CAWSGGQGINYGYTF.

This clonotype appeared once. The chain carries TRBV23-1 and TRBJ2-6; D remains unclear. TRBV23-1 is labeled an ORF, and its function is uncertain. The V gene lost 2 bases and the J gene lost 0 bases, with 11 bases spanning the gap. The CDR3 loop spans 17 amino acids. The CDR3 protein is CASSQPLIGSGANVLTF. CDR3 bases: TGCGCCAGCAGTCAACCCTTGATCGGCTCTGGGGCCAACGTCCTGACTTTC.

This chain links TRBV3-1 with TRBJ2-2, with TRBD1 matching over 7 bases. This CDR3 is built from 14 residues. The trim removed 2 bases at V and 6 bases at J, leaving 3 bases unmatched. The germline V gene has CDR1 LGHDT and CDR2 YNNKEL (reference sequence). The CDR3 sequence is CASSQRQGSGELFF. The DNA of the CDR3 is TGTGCCAGCAGCCAAAGACAGGGTTCCGGGGAGCTGTTTTTT. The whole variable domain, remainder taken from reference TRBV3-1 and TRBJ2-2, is DTAVSQTPKYLVTQMGNDKSIKCEQNLGHDTMYWYKQDSKKFLKIMFSYNNKELIINETVPNRFSPKSPDKAHLNLHINSLELGDSAVYFCASSQRQGSGELFFGEGSRLTVL.